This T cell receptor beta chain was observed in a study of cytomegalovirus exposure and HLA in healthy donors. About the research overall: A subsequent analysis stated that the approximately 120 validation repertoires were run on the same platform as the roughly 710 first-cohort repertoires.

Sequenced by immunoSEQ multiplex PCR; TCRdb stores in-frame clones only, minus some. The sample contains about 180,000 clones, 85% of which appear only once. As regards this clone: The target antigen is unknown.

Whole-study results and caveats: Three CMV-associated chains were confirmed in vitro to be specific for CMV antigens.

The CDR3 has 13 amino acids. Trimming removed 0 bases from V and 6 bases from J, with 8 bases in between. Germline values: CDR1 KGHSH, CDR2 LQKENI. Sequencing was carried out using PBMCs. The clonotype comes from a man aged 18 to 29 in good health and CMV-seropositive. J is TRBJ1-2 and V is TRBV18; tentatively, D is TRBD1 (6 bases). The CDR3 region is CASSPPTGNGYTF. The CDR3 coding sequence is TGTGCCAGCTCACCACCAACAGGGAATGGCTACACCTTC.